This entry concerns a single T cell receptor (beta chain). Its antigen is unidentified. Adults of Caucasian background living in Nashville, Tennessee made up all donors. These data originate in a study of shared clonotypes between healthy human individuals. Study observations and caveats: Non-shared clonotypes showed lower generation probabilities than clonotypes common to all four donors. When naive CD4 clonotypes were compared across a handful of donors, approximately 5% were shared. Read depth was anticipated to influence clonotype sharing among donors.

TCRdb's table, derived via immunoSEQ multiplex PCR, lists solely in-frame clones and lacks some. Among a few million clones listed, around 95% were seen once. The source material was naive CD4+ T cells sorted from blood. Subset indicated: CD45RA+ positively selected. The TCR was taken from a man younger than 30 in good health.

The CDR3 sequence is CASGRGGQGDKNIQYF. CDR3 bases: TGTGCCAGCGGCCGAGGGGGACAGGGGGACAAAAACATTCAGTACTTC. The J gene is TRBJ2-4, the V gene TRBV5-4; 11 nucleotides align to TRBD1. Looked up from germline, CDR1 is SGHNT and CDR2 is YYREEE (reference sequence). The V and J ends lost 7 bases and 3 bases, in that order; junction bases with no gene match: 9. The CDR3 loop spans 16 amino acids.